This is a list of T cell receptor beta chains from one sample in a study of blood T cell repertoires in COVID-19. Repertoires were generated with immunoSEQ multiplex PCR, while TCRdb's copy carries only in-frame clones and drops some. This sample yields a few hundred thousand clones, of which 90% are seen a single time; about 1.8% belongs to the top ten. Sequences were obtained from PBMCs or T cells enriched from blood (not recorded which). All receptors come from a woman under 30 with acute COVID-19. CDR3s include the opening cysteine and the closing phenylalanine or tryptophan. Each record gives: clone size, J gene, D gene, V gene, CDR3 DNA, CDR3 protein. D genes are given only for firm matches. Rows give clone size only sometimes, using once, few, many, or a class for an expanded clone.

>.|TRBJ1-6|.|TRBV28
TGTGCCAGCGTACCGGGCCTGGGGGGATCACCCCTCCACTTT
CASVPGLGGSPLHF
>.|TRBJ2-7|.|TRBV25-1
TGTGCCAGCGCCCGGGCGGGGTTCTACGAGCAGTACTTC
CASARAGFYEQYF
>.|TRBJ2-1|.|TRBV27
TGTGCCAGCAGTCCACGACAGGGTCGTTCTCGGCGGGAGGAGAACAATGAGCAGTTCTTC
CASSPRQGRSRREENNEQFF
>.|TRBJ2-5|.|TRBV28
TGTGCCAGCAGTTTTACCAGGGTCGAGACCCAGTACTTC
CASSFTRVETQYF
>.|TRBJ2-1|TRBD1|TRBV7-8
TGTGCCAGCAGCCCCCGGGACAGCCTTTACAATGAGCAGTTCTTC
CASSPRDSLYNEQFF
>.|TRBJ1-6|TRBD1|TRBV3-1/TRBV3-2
TGTGCCAGCAGCCAAGGACAGGGAAATTCACCCCTCCACTTT
CASSQGQGNSPLHF
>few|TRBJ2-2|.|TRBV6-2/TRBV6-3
TGTGCCAGCAGTTACACGGACACCGGGGAGCTGTTTTTT
CASSYTDTGELFF
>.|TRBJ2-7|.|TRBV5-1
TGCGCCAGCAGCTTTCAGGGCCCATTCTCCGGGGAGCAGTACTTC
CASSFQGPFSGEQYF
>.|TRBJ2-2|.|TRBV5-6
TGTGCCAGCCGCCCATGGGGCGCCGGGGAGCTGTTTTTT
CASRPWGAGELFF
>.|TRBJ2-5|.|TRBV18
TGTGCCAGCTCATCCCTTGGGGCAGAAGGCCAGTACTTC
CASSSLGAEGQYF
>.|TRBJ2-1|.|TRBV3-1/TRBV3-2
TGTGCCAGCAGCCAAGAGGGGACAACCTACAATGAGCAGTTCTTC
CASSQEGTTYNEQFF
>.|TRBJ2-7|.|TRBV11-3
TGTGCCAGCAGCGCCCCGGGAAGCGAGCAGTACTTC
CASSAPGSEQYF
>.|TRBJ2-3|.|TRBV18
TGTGCCAGCTCACCACTGGCGGATGGGCAGTATTTT
CASSPLADGQYF
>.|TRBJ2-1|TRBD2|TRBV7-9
TGTGCCAGCAGCTTAGTAGGGACTAGCGGGAGTTGGCAGTTCTTC
CASSLVGTSGSWQFF
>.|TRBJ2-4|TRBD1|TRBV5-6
TGTGCCAGCAGCTTGGGGACAGGGACGCAAAACATTCAGTACTTC
CASSLGTGTQNIQYF
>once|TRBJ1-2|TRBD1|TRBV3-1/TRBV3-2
TGTGCCAGCAGCCAAGTGAACAGGGGGCGCGGCTACACCTTC
CASSQVNRGRGYTF
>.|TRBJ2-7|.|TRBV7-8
TGTGCCAGCAGCCCTCAGTCCTACGAGCAGTACTTC
CASSPQSYEQYF
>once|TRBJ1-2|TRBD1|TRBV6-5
TGTGCCAGCAGTAAGACAGGGCTTAGCGTTATGGGCTACACCTTC
CASSKTGLSVMGYTF
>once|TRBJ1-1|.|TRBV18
TGTGCCAGCTCACCATTACAGGGCACTGAAGCTTTCTTT
CASSPLQGTEAFF
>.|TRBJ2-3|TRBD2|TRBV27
TGTGCCAGCAGTTCAGGACTAGCGGGAGGTTCAGATACGCAGTATTTT
CASSSGLAGGSDTQYF
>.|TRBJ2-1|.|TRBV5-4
TGTGCCAGCACCTACCGAGCCCCCCCTCGGGATGAGCAGTTCTTC
CASTYRAPPRDEQFF
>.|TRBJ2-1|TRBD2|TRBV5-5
TGTGCCAGCAGCTTAGGTAGCGGGACCCACAATGAGCAGTTCTTC
CASSLGSGTHNEQFF
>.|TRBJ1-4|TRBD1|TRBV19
TGTGCCAGTAGTACAAGACAGGGCACCACTAATGAAAAACTGTTTTTT
CASSTRQGTTNEKLFF
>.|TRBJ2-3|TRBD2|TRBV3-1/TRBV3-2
TGTGCCAGCAGCCGACTAGCGGGGGGTAGCACAGATACGCAGTATTTT
CASSRLAGGSTDTQYF
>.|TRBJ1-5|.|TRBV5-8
TGTGCCAGCAGCTTATCCGGGACATATAATCAGCCCCAGCATTTT
CASSLSGTYNQPQHF
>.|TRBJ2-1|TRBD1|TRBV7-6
TGTGCCAGCAGCCCCGGGACAGGACAAAGTGGGGCACACAATGAGCAGTTCTTC
CASSPGTGQSGAHNEQFF
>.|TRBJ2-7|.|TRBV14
TGTGCCAGCAGCCAAGAGCGGAACCACTCCTACGAGCAGTACTTC
CASSQERNHSYEQYF
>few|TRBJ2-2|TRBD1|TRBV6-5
TGTGCCAGCAGTTACCTGACAGGGGTCACCGGGGAGCTGTTTTTT
CASSYLTGVTGELFF
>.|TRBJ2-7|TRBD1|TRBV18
TGTGCCAGCTCACCCCCGACAGGGATGAACTACGAGCAGTACTTC
CASSPPTGMNYEQYF
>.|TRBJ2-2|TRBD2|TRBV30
TGTGCCTGGAGTGTACGTAGCGGGAGGAACACCGGGGAGCTGTTTTTT
CAWSVRSGRNTGELFF
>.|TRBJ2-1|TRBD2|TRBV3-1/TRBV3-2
TGTGCCAGCAGCCCCGGGACTAGCGTCAGCTCCTACAATGAGCAGTTCTTC
CASSPGTSVSSYNEQFF